The present T cell receptor beta chain was sequenced within a study of blood T cell repertoires in COVID-19. The V end was cut by 0 bases, the J end by 10 bases, with 15 bases between. Looked up from germline, CDR1 is SGDLS and CDR2 is YYNGEE. The CDR3 runs to 14 residues. The data were produced by immunoSEQ multiplex PCR, yet TCRdb's version contains in-frame clones alone and is incomplete. This sample has about 390,000 clones, with about 87% found just once. The chain has TRBV9 and TRBJ2-3; perhaps TRBD1 as D (6 bases). The TCR sequence derives from a woman between 50 and 59 years old who had recovered from COVID-19. Sequenced: PBMCs or T cells enriched from blood (not recorded which). The CDR3 here is CASSVGTERPSQYF. DNA for the CDR3: TGTGCCAGCAGCGTAGGGACAGAGCGACCTTCGCAGTATTTT. Full variable domain (missing parts from reference TRBV9 and TRBJ2-3): DSGVTQTPKHLITATGQRVTLRCSPRSGDLSVYWYQQSLDQGLQFLIQYYNGEERAKGNILERFSAQQFPDLHSELNLSSLELGDSALYFCASSVGTERPSQYFGPGTRLTVL.